Listed below are T cell receptor beta chains from one sample, sequenced in a study of blood T cell repertoires in COVID-19. Sequencing used immunoSEQ multiplex PCR; TCRdb keeps in-frame clones, though not all of them. In the table there are over 200,000 clones, about 88% of which are singletons. Sequencing used peripheral blood. The source of these receptors is a man between 60 and 75 years old who had recovered from COVID-19. Both conserved end residues are part of each CDR3. Fields, in order: D gene, V gene, clone size, J gene, CDR3 protein, CDR3 DNA. The D gene is left open where the match is weak. The size entry is marked missing in some rows and otherwise reads once, few, many or a size class.

d_call: -; v_call: TRBV5-1; clone_size: -; j_call: TRBJ2-6; cdr3_aa: CASSLAPAGANVLTF; cdr3_nt: TGCGCCAGCAGCTTGGCGCCAGCTGGGGCCAACGTCCTGACTTTC
d_call: TRBD2; v_call: TRBV5-1; clone_size: once; j_call: TRBJ2-3; cdr3_aa: CASSLYPGTSGGGTDTQYF; cdr3_nt: TGCGCCAGCAGCTTGTATCCCGGGACTAGCGGGGGGGGCACAGATACGCAGTATTTT
d_call: -; v_call: TRBV13; clone_size: once; j_call: TRBJ1-2; cdr3_aa: CASSLVSGAGNTYYGYTF; cdr3_nt: TGTGCCAGCAGCTTAGTTTCAGGGGCAGGGAACACTTACTATGGCTACACCTTC
d_call: -; v_call: TRBV7-2; clone_size: -; j_call: TRBJ1-1; cdr3_aa: CASSLPPSGNTEAFF; cdr3_nt: TGTGCCAGCAGCTTACCCCCTAGCGGGAACACTGAAGCTTTCTTT
d_call: TRBD1; v_call: TRBV5-1; clone_size: -; j_call: TRBJ1-1; cdr3_aa: CASSAGTAVTEAFF; cdr3_nt: TGCGCCAGCAGCGCCGGGACAGCGGTCACTGAAGCTTTCTTT
d_call: -; v_call: TRBV19; clone_size: few; j_call: TRBJ1-5; cdr3_aa: CASNRAFNQPQHF; cdr3_nt: TGTGCCAGTAACAGGGCCTTCAATCAGCCCCAGCATTTT
d_call: TRBD1; v_call: TRBV2; clone_size: -; j_call: TRBJ2-1; cdr3_aa: CASSGWTGGKANEQFF; cdr3_nt: TGTGCCAGCAGTGGGTGGACAGGGGGCAAAGCAAATGAGCAGTTCTTC
d_call: -; v_call: TRBV5-1; clone_size: -; j_call: TRBJ1-1; cdr3_aa: CASSREGNTEAFF; cdr3_nt: TGCGCCAGCAGCCGGGAGGGCAACACTGAAGCTTTCTTT
d_call: -; v_call: TRBV12-3/TRBV12-4; clone_size: -; j_call: TRBJ2-6; cdr3_aa: CASKLSGANVLTF; cdr3_nt: TGTGCCAGCAAACTCTCTGGGGCCAACGTCCTGACTTTC
d_call: -; v_call: TRBV18; clone_size: -; j_call: TRBJ2-7; cdr3_aa: CASSPRERPYEQYF; cdr3_nt: TGTGCCAGCTCACCTAGGGAGAGACCCTACGAGCAGTACTTC
d_call: -; v_call: TRBV10-1; clone_size: -; j_call: TRBJ2-3; cdr3_aa: CASSESARGTDTQYF; cdr3_nt: TGCGCCAGCAGTGAGTCCGCTCGGGGGACAGATACGCAGTATTTT